The clone carrying this T cell receptor (beta chain) was found once. Antigen specificity is unknown. The data belong to a study of cytomegalovirus exposure and HLA in healthy donors. Study-wide background: Earlier, 100 million to 120 million unique TCR beta sequences were recovered from about 170 million T cells by an analysis. Points from the study as a whole: The study recorded 160 or so TCR beta chains that were cytomegalovirus-associated. Follow-up analysis later connected one missense variant in DCLRE1C with trimming of TCR beta V- and J-genes. In a later analysis, at a false discovery rate of 0.05, 17,000 or so TCR beta sequences matched HLA alleles.

PCR amplification relied on 60 Vbeta primers (plus 13 Jbeta primers). Libraries were prepared by immunoSEQ multiplex PCR; TCRdb keeps only in-frame clonotypes and omits some of them. The sample includes some 160,000 clones, more than 60% of them seen just once. Per germline, CDR1 SGHAT and CDR2 FQDESV (reference sequence). The length of the CDR3 is 15 residues. The V segment lost 6 bases and the J segment 7 bases; nucleotides outside the gene matches: 9. The chain employs TRBV11-1 and TRBJ2-1, with 10 positions matching TRBD1. Sequenced input: PBMCs. This clonotype was sampled from a woman younger than 45 in good health and CMV-seronegative. The chain's CDR3 is CASSRQGAIVNEQFF. The CDR3, as DNA: TGTGCCAGCAGTCGACAGGGGGCAATTGTGAATGAGCAGTTCTTC.